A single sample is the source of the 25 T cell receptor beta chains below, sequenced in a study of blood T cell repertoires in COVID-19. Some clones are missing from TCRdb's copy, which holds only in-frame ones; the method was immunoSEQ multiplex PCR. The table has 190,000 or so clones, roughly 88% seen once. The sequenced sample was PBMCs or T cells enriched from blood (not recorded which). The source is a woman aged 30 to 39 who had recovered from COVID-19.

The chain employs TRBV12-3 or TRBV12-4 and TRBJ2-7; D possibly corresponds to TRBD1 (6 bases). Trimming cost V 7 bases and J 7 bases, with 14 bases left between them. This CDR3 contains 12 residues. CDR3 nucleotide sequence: TGTGCCAGCACCGTGACAGGCCGGGAGCAGTACTTC. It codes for CASTVTGREQYF.

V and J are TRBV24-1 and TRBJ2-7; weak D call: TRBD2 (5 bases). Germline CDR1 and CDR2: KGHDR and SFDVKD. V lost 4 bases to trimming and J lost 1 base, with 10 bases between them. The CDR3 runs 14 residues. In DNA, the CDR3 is TGTGCCACCAGTGACCCGACTAAATCCTACGAGCAGTACTTC. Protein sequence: CATSDPTKSYEQYF.

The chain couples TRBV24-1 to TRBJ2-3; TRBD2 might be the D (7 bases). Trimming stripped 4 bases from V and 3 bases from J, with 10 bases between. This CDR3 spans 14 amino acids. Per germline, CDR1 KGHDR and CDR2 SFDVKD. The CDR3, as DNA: TGTGCCACCAGTGAACGGGGGGCGACAGATACGCAGTATTTT. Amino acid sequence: CATSERGATDTQYF.

The CDR3 loop is CASSGYGGDGYNEQFF. CDR3 in DNA: TGTGCCAGCAGTGGGTACGGAGGGGACGGTTACAATGAGCAGTTCTTC. The V and J genes are TRBV2 and TRBJ2-1, with D possibly TRBD2 on 6 matching bases. Trimming shortened V by 4 bases and J by 4 bases, and 17 bases separated the two germline ends. The CDR3 covers 16 residues. Germline V gives CDR1 SNHLY, CDR2 FYNNEI.

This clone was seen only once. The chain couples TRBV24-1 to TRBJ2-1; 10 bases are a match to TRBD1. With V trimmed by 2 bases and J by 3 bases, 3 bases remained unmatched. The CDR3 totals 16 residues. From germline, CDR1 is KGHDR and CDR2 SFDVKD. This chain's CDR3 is CATSDYRDRGYNEQFF. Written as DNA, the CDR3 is TGTGCCACCAGTGATTACCGGGACAGGGGCTACAATGAGCAGTTCTTC.

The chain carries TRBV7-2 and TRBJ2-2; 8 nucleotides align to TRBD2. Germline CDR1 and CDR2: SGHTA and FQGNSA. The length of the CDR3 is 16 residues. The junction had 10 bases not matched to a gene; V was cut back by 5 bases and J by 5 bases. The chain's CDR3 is CASSPRAGDVTGELFF. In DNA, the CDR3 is TGTGCCAGCAGCCCGAGAGCGGGAGACGTGACCGGGGAGCTGTTTTTT.

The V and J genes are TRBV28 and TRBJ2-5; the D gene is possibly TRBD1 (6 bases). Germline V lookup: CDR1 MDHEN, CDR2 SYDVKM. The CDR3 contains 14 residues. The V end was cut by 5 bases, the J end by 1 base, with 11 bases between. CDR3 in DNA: TGTGCCAGCAGTAAAAACAGGGCCCAAGAGACCCAGTACTTC. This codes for CASSKNRAQETQYF.

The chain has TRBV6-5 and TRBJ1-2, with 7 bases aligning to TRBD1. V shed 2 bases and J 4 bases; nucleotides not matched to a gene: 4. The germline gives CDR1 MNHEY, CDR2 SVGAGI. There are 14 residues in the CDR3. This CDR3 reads CASSYQGEGYGYTF. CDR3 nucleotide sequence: TGTGCCAGCAGTTACCAGGGGGAAGGCTATGGCTACACCTTC.

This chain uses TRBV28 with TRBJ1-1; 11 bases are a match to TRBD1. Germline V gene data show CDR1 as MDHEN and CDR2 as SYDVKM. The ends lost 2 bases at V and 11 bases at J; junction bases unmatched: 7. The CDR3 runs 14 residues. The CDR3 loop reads CASSLPRDRGCAFF. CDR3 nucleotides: TGTGCCAGCAGTTTACCCAGGGACAGGGGGTGCGCTTTCTTT.

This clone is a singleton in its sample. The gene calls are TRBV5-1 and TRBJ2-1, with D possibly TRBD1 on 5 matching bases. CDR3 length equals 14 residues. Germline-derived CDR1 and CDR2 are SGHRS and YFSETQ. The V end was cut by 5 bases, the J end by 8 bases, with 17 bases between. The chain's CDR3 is CASSLWQGPDEQFF. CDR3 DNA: TGCGCCAGCAGTCTTTGGCAGGGTCCTGATGAGCAGTTCTTC.

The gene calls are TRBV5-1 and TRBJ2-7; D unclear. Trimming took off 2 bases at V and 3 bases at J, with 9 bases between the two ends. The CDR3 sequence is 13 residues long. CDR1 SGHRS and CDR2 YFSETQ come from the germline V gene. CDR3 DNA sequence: TGCGCCAGCAGCTTTCGGCAGGACTACGAGCAGTACTTC. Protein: CASSFRQDYEQYF.

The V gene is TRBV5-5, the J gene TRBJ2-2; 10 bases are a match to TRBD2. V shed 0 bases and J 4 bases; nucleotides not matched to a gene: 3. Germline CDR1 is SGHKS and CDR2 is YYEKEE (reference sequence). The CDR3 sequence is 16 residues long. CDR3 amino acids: CASSLVLAGSTGELFF. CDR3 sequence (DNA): TGTGCCAGCAGCTTGGTACTAGCGGGATCCACCGGGGAGCTGTTTTTT.

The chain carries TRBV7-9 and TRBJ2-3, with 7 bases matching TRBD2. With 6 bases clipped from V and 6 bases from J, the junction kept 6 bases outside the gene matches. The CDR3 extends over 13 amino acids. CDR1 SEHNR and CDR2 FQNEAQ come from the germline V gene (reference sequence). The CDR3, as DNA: TGTGCCAGCAGTCTAGCGGCCCAGGATACGCAGTATTTT. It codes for CASSLAAQDTQYF.

In DNA form, the CDR3 reads TGTGCCAGCAGCCGGGACAGGGAAATGACCTACGAGCAGTACTTC. Amino acids: CASSRDREMTYEQYF. The genes are TRBV5-6 and TRBJ2-7; 9 bases are shared with TRBD1. This CDR3 is built from 15 residues. Looked up from germline, CDR1 is SGHDT and CDR2 is YYEEEE. V gave up 4 bases and J gave up 2 bases; unmatched junction bases: 7.

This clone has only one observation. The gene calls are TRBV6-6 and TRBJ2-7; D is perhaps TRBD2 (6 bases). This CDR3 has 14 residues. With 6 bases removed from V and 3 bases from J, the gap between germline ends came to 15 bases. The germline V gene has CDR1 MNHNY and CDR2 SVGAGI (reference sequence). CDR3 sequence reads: CASRYRDSVYEQYF. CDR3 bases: TGTGCCAGCAGGTACCGGGACTCGGTCTACGAGCAGTACTTC.

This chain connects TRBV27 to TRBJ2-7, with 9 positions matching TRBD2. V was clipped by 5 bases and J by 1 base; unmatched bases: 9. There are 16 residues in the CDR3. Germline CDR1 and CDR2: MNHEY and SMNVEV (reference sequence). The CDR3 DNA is TGTGCCAGCAGTCTTGCCGGGACTAGCACGTCCTACGAGCAGTACTTC. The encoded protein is CASSLAGTSTSYEQYF.

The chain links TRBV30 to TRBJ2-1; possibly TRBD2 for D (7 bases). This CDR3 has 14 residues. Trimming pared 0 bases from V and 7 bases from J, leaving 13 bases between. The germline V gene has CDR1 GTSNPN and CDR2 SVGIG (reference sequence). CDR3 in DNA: TGTGCCTGGAGTGTAGGAGGGGGAGGGAATGAGCAGTTCTTC. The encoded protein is CAWSVGGGGNEQFF. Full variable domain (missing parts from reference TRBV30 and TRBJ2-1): SQTIHQWPATLVQPVGSPLSLECTVEGTSNPNLYWYRQAAGRGLQLLFYSVGIGQISSEVPQNLSASRPQDRQFILSSKKLLLSDSGFYLCAWSVGGGGNEQFFGPGTRLTVL.

Written as DNA, the CDR3 is TGCGCCAGCAGACCTGGTACACACCTCTATAATTCACCCCTCCACTTT. Amino acid sequence: CASRPGTHLYNSPLHF. The chain joins TRBV10-2 to TRBJ1-6; no reliable D call. Germline V gives CDR1 WSHSY, CDR2 SAAADI. CDR3 length: 16 residues. V shed 6 bases and J shed 3 bases, with 15 bases lying between them.

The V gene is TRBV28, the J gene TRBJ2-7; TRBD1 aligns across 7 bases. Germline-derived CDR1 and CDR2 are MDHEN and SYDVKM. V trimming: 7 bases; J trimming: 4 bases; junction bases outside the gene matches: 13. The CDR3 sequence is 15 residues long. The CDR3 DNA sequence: TGTGCCAGCAAAAAGACAGGGCTAAAGTCTTACGAGCAGTACTTC. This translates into CASKKTGLKSYEQYF.

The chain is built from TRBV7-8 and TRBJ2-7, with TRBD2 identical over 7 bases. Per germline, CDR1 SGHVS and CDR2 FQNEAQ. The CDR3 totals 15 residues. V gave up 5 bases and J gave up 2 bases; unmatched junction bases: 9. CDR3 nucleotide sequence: TGTGCCAGCAGCCTCCGGATGCGGGAGACCTACGAGCAGTACTTC. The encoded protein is CASSLRMRETYEQYF.

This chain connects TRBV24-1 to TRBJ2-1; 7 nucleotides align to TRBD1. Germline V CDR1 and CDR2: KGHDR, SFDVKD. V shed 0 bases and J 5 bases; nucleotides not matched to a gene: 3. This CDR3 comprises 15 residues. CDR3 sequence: CATSDLDRENNEQFF. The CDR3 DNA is TGTGCCACCAGTGATTTGGACAGGGAGAACAATGAGCAGTTCTTC.

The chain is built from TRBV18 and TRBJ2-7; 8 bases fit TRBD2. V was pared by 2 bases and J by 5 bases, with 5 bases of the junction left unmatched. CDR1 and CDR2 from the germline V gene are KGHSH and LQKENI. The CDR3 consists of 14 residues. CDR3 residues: CASSPFGLAHEQYF. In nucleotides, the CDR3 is TGTGCCAGCTCACCATTCGGACTAGCCCACGAGCAGTACTTC.

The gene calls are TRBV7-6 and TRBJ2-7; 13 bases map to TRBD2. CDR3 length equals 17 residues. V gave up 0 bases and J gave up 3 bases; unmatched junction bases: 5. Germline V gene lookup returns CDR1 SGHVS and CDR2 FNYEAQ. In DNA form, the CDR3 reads TGTGCCAGCAGCTTAGCGTTGGGACTAGCGGGACACTACGAGCAGTACTTC. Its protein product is CASSLALGLAGHYEQYF.

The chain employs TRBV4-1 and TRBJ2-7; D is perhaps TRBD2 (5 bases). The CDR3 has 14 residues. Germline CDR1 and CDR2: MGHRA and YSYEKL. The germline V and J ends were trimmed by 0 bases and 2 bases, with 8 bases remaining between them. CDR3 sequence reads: CASSQDAGPYEQYF. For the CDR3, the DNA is TGCGCCAGCAGCCAAGATGCGGGCCCCTACGAGCAGTACTTC.

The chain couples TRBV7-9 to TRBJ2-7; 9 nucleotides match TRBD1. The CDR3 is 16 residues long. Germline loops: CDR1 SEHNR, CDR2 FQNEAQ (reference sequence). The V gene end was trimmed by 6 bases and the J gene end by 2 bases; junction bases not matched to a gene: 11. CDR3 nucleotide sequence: TGTGCCAGCAGTTACGGGACAGGGATCGGGGCCTACGAGCAGTACTTC. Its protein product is CASSYGTGIGAYEQYF.